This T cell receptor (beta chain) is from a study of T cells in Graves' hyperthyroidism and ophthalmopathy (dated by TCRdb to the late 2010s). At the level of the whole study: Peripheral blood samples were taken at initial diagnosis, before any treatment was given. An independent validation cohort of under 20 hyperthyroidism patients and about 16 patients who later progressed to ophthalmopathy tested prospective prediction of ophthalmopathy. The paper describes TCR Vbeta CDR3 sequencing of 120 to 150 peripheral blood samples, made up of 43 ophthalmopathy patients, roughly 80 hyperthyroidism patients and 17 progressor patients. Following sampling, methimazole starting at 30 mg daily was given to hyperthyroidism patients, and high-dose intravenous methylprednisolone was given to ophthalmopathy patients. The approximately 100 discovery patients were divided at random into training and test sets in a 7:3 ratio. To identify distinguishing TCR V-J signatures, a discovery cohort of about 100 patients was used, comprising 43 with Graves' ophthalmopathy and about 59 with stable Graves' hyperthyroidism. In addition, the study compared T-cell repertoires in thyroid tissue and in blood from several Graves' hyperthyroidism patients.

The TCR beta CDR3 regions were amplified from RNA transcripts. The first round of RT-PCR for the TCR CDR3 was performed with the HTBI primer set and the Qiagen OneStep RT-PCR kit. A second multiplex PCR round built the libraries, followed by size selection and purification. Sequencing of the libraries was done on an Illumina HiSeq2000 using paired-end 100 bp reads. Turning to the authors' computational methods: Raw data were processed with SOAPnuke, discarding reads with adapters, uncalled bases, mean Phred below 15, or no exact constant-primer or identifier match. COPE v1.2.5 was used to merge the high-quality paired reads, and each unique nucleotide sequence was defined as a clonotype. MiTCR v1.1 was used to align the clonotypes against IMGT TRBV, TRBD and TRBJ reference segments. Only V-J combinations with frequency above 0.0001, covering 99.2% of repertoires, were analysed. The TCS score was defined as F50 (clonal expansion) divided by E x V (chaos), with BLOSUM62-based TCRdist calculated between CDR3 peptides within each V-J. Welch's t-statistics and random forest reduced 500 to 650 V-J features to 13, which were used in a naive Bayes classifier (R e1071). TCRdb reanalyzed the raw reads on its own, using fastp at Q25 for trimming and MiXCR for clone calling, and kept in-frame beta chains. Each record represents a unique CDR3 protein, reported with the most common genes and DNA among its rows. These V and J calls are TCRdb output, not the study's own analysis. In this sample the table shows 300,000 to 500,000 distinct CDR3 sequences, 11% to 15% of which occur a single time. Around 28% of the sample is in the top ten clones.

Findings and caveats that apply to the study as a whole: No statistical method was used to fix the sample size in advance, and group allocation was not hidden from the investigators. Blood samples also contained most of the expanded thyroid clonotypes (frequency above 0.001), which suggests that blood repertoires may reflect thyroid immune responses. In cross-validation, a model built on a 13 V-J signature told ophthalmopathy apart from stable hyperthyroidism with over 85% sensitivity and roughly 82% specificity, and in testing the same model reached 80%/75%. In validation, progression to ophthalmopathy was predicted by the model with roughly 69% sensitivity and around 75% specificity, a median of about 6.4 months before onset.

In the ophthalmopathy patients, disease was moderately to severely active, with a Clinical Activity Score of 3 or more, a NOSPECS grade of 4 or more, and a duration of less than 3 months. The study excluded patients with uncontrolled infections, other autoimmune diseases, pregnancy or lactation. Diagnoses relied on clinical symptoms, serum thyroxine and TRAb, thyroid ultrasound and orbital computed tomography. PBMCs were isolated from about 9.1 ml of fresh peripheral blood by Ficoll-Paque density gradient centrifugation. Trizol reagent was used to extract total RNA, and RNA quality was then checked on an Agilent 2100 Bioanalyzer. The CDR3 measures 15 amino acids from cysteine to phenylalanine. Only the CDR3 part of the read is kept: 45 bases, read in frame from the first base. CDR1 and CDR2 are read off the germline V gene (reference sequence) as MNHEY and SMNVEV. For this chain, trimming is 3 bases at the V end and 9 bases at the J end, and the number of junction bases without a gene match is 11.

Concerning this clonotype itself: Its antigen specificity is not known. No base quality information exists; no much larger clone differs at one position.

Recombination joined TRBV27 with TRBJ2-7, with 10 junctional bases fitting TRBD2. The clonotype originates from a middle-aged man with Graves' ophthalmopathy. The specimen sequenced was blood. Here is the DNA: TGTGCCAGCAGTTTTAGGACTAGCGGTGGCTCTACGCAGTACTTC. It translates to CASSFRTSGGSTQYF.